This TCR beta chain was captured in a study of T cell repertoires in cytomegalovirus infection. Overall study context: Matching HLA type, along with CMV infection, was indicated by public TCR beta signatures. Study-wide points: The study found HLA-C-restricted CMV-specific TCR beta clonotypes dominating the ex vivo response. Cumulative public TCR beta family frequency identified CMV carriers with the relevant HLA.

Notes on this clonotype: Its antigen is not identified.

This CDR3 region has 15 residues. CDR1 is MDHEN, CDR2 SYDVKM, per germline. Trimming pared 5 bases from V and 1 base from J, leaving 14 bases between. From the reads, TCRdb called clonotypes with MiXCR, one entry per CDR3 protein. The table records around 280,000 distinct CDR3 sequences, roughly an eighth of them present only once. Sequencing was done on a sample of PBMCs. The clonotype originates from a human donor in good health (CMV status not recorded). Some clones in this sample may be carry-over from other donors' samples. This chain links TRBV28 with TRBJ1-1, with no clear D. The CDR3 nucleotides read TGTGCCAGCAGTCCCCGGGTAGGGTGGAACACTGAAGCTTTCTTT. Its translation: CASSPRVGWNTEAFF.